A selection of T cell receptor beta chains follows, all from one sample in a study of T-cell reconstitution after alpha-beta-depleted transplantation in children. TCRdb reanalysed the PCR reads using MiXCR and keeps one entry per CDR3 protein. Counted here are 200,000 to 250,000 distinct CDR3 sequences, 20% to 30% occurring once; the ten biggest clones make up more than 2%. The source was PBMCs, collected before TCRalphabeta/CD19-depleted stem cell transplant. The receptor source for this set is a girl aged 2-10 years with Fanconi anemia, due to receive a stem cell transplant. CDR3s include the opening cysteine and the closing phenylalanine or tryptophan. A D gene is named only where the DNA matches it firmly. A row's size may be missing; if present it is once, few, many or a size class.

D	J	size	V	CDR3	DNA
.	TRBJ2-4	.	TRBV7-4	CASSPDRAKNIQYF	TGTGCCAGCAGCCCAGACAGGGCCAAAAACATTCAGTACTTC
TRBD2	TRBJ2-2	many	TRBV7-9	CASSSLAEENTGELFF	TGTGCCAGCAGCTCCCTAGCGGAAGAGAACACCGGGGAGCTGTTTTTT
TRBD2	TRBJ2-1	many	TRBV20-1	CSARAGGSYNEQFF	TGCAGTGCTAGAGCGGGAGGCTCCTACAATGAGCAGTTCTTC
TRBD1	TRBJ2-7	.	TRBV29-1	CSVLGTGEHEQYF	TGCAGCGTCCTAGGGACAGGGGAGCACGAGCAGTACTTC
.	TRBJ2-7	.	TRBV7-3	CASSKGAAYEQYF	TGTGCCAGCAGCAAAGGGGCAGCCTACGAGCAGTACTTC
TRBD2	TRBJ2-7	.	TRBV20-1	CSARIGTSGSHEQYF	TGCAGTGCTAGAATCGGGACTAGCGGGAGTCACGAGCAGTACTTC
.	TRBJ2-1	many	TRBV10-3	CAISDGADEQFF	TGTGCCATCAGTGACGGAGCCGATGAGCAGTTCTTC
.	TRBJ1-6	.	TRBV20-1	CSANPGVSPLHF	TGCAGTGCTAATCCGGGGGTTTCACCCCTCCACTTT
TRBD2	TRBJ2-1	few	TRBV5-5	CASSFFSSGGPNEQFF	TGTGCCAGCAGCTTTTTTTCTAGCGGGGGCCCAAATGAGCAGTTCTTC
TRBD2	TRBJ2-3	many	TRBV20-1	CSALFIAGGNTDTQYF	TGCAGTGCTCTCTTTATAGCGGGGGGCAACACAGATACGCAGTATTTT
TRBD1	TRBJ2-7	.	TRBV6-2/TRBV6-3	CASSYRAGTGPYEQYF	TGTGCCAGCAGTTACCGAGCCGGGACAGGGCCCTACGAGCAGTACTTC
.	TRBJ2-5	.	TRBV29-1	CSVGAPYRAQETQYF	TGCAGCGTCGGGGCCCCATACAGGGCCCAAGAGACCCAGTACTTC
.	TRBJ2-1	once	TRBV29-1	CSVLPRGGRDEQFF	TGCAGCGTTCTCCCGCGTGGAGGGCGCGATGAGCAGTTCTTC
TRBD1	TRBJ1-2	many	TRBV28	CAIYRGRDGYTF	TGTGCCATCTACAGGGGGCGAGATGGCTACACCTTC
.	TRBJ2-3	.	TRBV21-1	CASSKKKRDRVPDTQYF	TGTGCCAGCAGCAAAAAAAAAAGAGACAGGGTCCCAGATACGCAGTATTTT
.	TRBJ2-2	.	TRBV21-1	CARSKSRWTSGTWVCTGELFF	TGTGCCAGGAGCAAATCCCGGTGGACTAGCGGGACTTGGGTCTGCACCGGGGAGCTGTTTTTT
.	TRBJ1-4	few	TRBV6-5	CASSYSWTGREKLFF	TGTGCCAGCAGTTACTCGTGGACGGGCCGGGAAAAACTGTTTTTT
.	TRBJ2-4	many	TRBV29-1	CSVGRLGDIQYF	TGCAGCGTTGGTCGCCTGGGGGACATTCAGTACTTC
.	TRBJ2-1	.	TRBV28	CASTGTPYNEQFF	TGTGCCAGCACCGGGACTCCTTACAATGAGCAGTTCTTC
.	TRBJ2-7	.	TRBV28	CASGPRLLSYEQYF	TGTGCCAGCGGCCCCCGGCTCCTTTCCTACGAGCAGTACTTC
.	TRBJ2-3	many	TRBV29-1	CSVDVRGADTQYF	TGCAGCGTTGATGTGAGGGGGGCAGATACGCAGTATTTT
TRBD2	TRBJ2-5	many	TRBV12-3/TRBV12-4	CASSSEKGGETQYF	TGTGCCAGCAGTTCCGAGAAGGGAGGGGAGACCCAGTACTTC
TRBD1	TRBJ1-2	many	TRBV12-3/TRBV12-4	CASSPTQTGTYYGYTF	TGTGCCAGCAGTCCAACCCAGACAGGGACTTACTATGGCTACACCTTC
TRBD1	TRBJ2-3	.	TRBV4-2	CASSQDLRLFRGRTDTQYF	TGTGCCAGCAGCCAAGATTTGAGGCTTTTCAGGGGGCGCACAGATACGCAGTATTTT
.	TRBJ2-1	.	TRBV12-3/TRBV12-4	CASSYRVDEQFF	TGTGCCAGCAGTTACCGAGTCGATGAGCAGTTCTTC
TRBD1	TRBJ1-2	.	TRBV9	CASSVGGQGPLYGYTF	TGTGCCAGCAGCGTAGGCGGACAGGGCCCCCTCTATGGCTACACCTTC
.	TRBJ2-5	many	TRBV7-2	CASSRPGRSVGETQYF	TGTGCCAGCAGCAGACCCGGGAGATCAGTGGGAGAGACCCAGTACTTC
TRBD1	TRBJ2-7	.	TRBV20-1	CSGAGGSSSYEQYF	TGCAGTGGTGCAGGGGGATCCAGCTCCTACGAGCAGTACTTC
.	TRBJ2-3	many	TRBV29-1	CSVDDTQYF	TGCAGCGTTGACGATACGCAGTATTTT
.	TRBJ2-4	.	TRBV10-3	CAIRSLDKNIQYF	TGTGCCATCAGATCACTAGATAAAAACATTCAGTACTTC
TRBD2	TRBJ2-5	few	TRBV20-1	CSARATSGGIQETQYF	TGCAGTGCTAGAGCGACTAGCGGGGGGATCCAAGAGACCCAGTACTTC
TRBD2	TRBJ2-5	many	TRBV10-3	CAIKRGSSGSETQYF	TGTGCCATCAAAAGGGGTTCTAGCGGGAGTGAGACCCAGTACTTC
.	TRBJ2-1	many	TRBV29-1	CSVIPHIRGSHYNEQFF	TGCAGCGTTATTCCTCACATTAGGGGGAGCCACTACAATGAGCAGTTCTTC
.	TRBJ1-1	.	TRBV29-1	CSVGGGYTEAFF	TGCAGCGTTGGAGGGGGGTACACTGAAGCTTTCTTT
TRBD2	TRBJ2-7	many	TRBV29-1	CSVRESYEQYF	TGCAGCGTGCGGGAGTCCTACGAGCAGTACTTC
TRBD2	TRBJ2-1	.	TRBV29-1	CSVLGGSDEQFF	TGCAGCGTCCTGGGAGGGTCGGATGAGCAGTTCTTC
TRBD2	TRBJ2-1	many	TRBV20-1	CSARVRLALSYNEQFF	TGCAGTGCTAGAGTCCGACTAGCGCTCTCCTACAATGAGCAGTTCTTC
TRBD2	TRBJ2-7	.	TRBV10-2	CASSVRPGLAGLGISYEQYF	TGCGCCAGCAGTGTAAGGCCGGGACTAGCGGGACTGGGGATCTCCTACGAGCAGTACTTC
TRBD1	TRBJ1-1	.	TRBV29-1	CSAGTGSTEAFF	TGCAGCGCCGGGACAGGATCAACTGAAGCTTTCTTT
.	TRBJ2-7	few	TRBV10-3	CAISADGHGYEQYF	TGTGCCATCAGTGCCGATGGACATGGTTACGAGCAGTACTTC
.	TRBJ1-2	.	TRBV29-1	CSVEFINGYTF	TGCAGCGTTGAGTTTATAAATGGCTACACCTTC